Sequencing of this TCR beta chain was carried out in a study of patients and donors after allogeneic stem cell transplantation. Each CDR3 protein is one row after TCRdb ran MiXCR on the RT-PCR reads. The sample includes approximately 430,000 distinct CDR3 sequences, under 20% of them seen just once. The CDR3 loop spans 18 amino acids. The junction had 13 bases not matched to a gene; V was cut back by 1 base and J by 4 bases. Germline lookup yields CDR1 LGHNA and CDR2 YNFKEQ. This clonotype was seen a handful of times. The receptor comes from a human donor who was either an allogeneic HSCT recipient or a stem cell or donor lymphocyte infusion donor (not recorded which). It is not recorded whose cells these are; they may come from a transplant donor. Source material: blood, either unsorted or a sorted T cell fraction (not recorded which). V gene TRBV4-2 combines with J gene TRBJ2-3, with 8 nucleotides matching TRBD2. This chain's CDR3 is CASSQVWPGTRKSDTQYF. The CDR3 DNA reads as TGTGCCAGCAGCCAAGTTTGGCCCGGGACTAGGAAGTCAGATACGCAGTATTTT.